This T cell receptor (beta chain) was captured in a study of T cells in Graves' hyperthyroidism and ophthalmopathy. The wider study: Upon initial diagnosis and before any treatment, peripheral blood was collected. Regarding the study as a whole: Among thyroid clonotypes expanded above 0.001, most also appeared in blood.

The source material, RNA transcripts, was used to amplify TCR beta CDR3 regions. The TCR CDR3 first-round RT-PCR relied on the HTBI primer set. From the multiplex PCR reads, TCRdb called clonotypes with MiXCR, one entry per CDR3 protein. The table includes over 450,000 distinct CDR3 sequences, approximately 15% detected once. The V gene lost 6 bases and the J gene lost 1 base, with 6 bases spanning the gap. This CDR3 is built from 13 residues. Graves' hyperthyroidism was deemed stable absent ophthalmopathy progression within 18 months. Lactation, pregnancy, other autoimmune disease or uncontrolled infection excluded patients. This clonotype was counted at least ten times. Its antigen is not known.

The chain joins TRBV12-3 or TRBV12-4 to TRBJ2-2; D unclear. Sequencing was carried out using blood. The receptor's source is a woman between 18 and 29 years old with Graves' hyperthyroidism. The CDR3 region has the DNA TGTGCCAGCAGCTCTCAGAACACCGGGGAGCTGTTTTTT. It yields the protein CASSSQNTGELFF.